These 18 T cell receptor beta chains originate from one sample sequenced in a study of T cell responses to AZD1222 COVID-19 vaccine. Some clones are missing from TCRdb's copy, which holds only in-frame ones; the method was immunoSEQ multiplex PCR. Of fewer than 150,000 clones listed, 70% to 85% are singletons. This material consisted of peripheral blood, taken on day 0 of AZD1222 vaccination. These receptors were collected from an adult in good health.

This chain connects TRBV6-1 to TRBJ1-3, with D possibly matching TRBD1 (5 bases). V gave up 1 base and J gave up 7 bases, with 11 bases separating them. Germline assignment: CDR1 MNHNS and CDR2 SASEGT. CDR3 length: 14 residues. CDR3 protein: CASSEGGVGNTIYF. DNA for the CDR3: TGTGCCAGCAGTGAAGGGGGGGTTGGCAACACCATATATTTT.

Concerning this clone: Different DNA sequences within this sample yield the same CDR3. In DNA, the CDR3 is TGTGCCAGCAGCTTGGGGGACACTGAAGCTTTCTTT. It encodes CASSLGDTEAFF. This sequence joins TRBV5-4 and TRBJ1-1; unclear D gene. CDR3 size: 12 residues. Trimming took off 0 bases at V and 3 bases at J, with 3 bases between the two ends. Germline loops: CDR1 SGHNT, CDR2 YYREEE (reference sequence).

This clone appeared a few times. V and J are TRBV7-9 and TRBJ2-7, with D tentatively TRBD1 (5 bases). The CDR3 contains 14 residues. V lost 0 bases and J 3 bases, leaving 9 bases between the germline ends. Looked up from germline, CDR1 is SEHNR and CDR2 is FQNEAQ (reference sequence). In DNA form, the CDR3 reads TGTGCCAGCAGCTTAGCAGGGGCCTACTACGAGCAGTACTTC. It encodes CASSLAGAYYEQYF.

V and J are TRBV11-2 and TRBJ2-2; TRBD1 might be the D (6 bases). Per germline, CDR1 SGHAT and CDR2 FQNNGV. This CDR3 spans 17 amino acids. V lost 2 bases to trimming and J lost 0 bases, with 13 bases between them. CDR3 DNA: TGTGCCAGCAGCTTATACAGGACAGCGACGAACACCGGGGAGCTGTTTTTT. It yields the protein CASSLYRTATNTGELFF.

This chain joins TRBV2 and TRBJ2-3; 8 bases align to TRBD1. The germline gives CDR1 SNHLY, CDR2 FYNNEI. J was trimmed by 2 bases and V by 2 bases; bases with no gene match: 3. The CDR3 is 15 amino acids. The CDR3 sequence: CASSERDRITDTQYF. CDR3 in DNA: TGTGCCAGCAGTGAAAGGGACAGGATCACAGATACGCAGTATTTT.

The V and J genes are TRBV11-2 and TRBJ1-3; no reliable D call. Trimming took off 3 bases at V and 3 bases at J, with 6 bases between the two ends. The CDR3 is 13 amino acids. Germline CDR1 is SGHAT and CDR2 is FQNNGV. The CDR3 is CASSLGIGNTIYF. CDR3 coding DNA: TGTGCCAGCAGCTTGGGTATTGGAAACACCATATATTTT.

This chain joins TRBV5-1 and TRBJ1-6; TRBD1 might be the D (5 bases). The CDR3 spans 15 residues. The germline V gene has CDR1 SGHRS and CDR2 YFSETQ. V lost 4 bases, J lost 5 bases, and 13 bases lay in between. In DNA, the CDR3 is TGCGCCAGCAGCCTATTGGGACCAAATAATTCACCCCTCCACTTT. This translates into CASSLLGPNNSPLHF.

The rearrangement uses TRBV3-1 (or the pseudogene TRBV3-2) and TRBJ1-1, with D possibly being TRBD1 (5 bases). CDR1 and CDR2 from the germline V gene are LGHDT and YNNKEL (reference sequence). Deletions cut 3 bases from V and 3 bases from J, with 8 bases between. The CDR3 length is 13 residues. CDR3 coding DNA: TGTGCCAGCAGCCACGGGGGGGACACTGAAGCTTTCTTT. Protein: CASSHGGDTEAFF.

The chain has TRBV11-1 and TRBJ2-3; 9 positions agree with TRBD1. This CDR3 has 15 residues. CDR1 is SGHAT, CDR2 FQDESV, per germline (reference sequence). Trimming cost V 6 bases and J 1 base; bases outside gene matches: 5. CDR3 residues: CASRAGDRGTDTQYF. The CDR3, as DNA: TGTGCCAGCAGAGCTGGGGACAGGGGCACAGATACGCAGTATTTT. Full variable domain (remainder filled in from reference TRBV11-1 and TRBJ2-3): EAEVAQSPRYKITEKSQAVAFWCDPISGHATLYWYRQILGQGPELLVQFQDESVVDDSQLPKDRFSAERLKGVDSTLKIQPAELGDSAMYLCASRAGDRGTDTQYFGPGTRLTVL.

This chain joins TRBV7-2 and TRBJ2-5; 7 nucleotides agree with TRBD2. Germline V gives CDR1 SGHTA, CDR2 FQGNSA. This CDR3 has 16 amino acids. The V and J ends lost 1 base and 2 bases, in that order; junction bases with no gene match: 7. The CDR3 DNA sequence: TGTGCCAGCAGCTTAGGGGTCGGGGGGACGCAAGAGACCCAGTACTTC. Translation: CASSLGVGGTQETQYF.

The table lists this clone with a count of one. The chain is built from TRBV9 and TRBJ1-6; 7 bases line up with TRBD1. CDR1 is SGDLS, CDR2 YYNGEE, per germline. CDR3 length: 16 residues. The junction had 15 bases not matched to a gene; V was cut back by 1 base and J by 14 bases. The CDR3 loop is CASSVSGDSQYSALHF. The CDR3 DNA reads TGTGCCAGCAGCGTATCGGGGGACAGCCAATATTCGGCCCTCCACTTT. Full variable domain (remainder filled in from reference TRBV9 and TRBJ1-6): DSGVTQTPKHLITATGQRVTLRCSPRSGDLSVYWYQQSLDQGLQFLIQYYNGEERAKGNILERFSAQQFPDLHSELNLSSLELGDSALYFCASSVSGDSQYSALHFGNGTRLTVT.

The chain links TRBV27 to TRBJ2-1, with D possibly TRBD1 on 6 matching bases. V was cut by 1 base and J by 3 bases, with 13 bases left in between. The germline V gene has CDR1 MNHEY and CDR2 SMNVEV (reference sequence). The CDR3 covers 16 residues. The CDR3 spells CASSLWGRGGYNEQFF. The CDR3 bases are TGTGCCAGCAGTTTATGGGGCAGGGGCGGCTACAATGAGCAGTTCTTC.

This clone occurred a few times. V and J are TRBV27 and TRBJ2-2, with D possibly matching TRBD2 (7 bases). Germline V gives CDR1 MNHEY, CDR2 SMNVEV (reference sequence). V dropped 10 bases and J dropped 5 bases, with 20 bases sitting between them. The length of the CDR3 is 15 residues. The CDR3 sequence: CATATGGRSTGELFF. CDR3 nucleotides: TGTGCCACCGCGACCGGGGGGCGAAGTACCGGGGAGCTGTTTTTT.

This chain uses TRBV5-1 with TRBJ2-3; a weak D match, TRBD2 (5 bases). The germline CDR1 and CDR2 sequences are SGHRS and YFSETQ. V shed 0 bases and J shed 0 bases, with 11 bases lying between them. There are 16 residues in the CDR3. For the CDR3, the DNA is TGCGCCAGCAGCTTGGGTGGACTTAGTAGCACAGATACGCAGTATTTT. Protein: CASSLGGLSSTDTQYF.

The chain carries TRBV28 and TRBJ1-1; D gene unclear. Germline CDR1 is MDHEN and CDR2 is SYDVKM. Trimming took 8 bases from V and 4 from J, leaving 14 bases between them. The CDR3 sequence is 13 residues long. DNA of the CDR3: TGTGCCAGCCAACACCCTTCGGGCACTGAAGCTTTCTTT. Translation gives CASQHPSGTEAFF.

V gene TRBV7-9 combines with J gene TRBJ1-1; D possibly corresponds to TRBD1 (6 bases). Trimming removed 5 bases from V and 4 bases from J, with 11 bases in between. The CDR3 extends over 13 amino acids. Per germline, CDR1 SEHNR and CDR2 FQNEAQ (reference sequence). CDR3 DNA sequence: TGTGCCAGCAGCACACAGGGACCCACTGAAGCTTTCTTT. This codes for CASSTQGPTEAFF.

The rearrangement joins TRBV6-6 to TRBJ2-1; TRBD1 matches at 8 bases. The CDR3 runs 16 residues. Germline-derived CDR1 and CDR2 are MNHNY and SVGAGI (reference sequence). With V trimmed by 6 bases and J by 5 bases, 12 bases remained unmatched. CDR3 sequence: CASSRQGPRPHNEQFF. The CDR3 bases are TGTGCCAGCAGCCGACAGGGGCCTAGGCCACACAATGAGCAGTTCTTC.

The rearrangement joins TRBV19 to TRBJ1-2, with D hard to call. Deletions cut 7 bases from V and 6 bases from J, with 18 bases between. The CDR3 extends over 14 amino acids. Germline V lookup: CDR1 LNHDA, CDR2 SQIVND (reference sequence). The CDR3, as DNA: TGTGCCAGTAACGGTGGGTTAAGGAGTAATGGCTACACCTTC. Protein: CASNGGLRSNGYTF.